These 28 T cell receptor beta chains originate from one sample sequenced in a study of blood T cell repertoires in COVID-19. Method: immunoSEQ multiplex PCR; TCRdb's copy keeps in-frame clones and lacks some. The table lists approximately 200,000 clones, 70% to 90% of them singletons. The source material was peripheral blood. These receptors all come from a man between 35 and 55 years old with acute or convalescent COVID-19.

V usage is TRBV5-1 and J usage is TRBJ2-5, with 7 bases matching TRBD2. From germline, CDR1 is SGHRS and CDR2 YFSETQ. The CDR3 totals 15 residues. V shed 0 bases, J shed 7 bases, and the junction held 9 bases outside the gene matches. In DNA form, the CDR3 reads TGCGCCAGCAGCTTGGACAGGTCCGGGGAGGGGACCCAGTACTTC. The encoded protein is CASSLDRSGEGTQYF.

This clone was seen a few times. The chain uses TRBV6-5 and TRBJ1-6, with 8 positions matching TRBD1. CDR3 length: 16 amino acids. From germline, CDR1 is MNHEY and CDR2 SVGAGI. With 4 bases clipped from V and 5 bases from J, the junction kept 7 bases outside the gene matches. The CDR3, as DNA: TGTGCCAGCAGTTGGGGACAGGTTTCGGATAATTCACCCCTCCACTTT. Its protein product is CASSWGQVSDNSPLHF.

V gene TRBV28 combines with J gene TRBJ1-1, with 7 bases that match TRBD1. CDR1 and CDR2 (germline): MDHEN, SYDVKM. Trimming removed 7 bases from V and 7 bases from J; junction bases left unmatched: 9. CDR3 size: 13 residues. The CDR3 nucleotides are TGTGCCAGCACCTCAGACACAGGGGTTGAAGCTTTCTTT. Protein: CASTSDTGVEAFF.

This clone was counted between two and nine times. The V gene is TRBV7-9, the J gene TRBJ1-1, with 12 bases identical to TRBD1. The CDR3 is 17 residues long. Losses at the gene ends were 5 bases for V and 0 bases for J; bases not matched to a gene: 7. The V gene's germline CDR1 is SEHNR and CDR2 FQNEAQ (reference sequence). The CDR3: CASSRDRGQRMNTEAFF. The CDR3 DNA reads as TGTGCCAGCAGCCGGGACAGGGGGCAAAGAATGAACACTGAAGCTTTCTTT.

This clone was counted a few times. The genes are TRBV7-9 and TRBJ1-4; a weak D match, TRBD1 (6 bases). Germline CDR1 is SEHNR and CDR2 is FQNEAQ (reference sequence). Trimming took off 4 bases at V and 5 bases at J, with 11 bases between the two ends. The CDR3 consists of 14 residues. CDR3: CASSSYQGNEKLFF. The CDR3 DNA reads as TGTGCCAGCAGCTCTTATCAGGGGAATGAAAAACTGTTTTTT.

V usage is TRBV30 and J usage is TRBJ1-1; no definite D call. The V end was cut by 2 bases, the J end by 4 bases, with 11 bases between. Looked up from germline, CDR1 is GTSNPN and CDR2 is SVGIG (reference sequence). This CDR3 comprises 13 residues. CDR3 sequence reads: CAWSTTGSTEAFF. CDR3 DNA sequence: TGTGCCTGGAGTACGACGGGTAGCACTGAAGCTTTCTTT.

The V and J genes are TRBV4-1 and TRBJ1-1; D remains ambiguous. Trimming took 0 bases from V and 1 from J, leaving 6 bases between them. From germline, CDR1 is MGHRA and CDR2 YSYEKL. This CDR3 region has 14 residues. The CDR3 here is CASSQESQNTEAFF. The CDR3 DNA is TGCGCCAGCAGCCAAGAGAGCCAGAACACTGAAGCTTTCTTT.

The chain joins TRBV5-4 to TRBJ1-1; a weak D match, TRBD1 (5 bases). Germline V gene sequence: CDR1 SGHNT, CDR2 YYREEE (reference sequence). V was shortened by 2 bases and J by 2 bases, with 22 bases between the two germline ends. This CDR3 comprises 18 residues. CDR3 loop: CASSFGRRGGETNTEAFF. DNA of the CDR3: TGTGCCAGCAGCTTTGGAAGGCGGGGCGGGGAGACTAACACTGAAGCTTTCTTT. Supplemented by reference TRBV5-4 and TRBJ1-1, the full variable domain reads ETGVTQSPTHLIKTRGQQVTLRCSSQSGHNTVSWYQQALGQGPQFIFQYYREEENGRGNFPPRFSGLQFPNYSSELNVNALELDDSALYLCASSFGRRGGETNTEAFFGQGTRLTVV.

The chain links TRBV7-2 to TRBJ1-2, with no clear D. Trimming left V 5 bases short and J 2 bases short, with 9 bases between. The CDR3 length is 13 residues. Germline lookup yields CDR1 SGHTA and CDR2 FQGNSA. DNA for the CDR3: TGTGCCAGCAGCGGACTGGGGAACTATGGCTACACCTTC. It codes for CASSGLGNYGYTF.

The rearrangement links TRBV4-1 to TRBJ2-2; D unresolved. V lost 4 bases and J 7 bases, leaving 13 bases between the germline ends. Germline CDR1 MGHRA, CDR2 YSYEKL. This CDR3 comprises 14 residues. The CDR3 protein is CASSRSQEIGELFF. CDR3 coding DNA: TGCGCCAGCAGCCGATCCCAGGAAATCGGGGAGCTGTTTTTT.

The CDR3 reads CASSPGSSSYNEQFF. CDR3 in DNA: TGTGCCAGCAGTCCGGGGTCTAGCTCCTACAATGAGCAGTTCTTC. J is TRBJ2-1 and V is TRBV6-6, with D perhaps TRBD2 (5 bases). CDR1 MNHNY and CDR2 SVGAGI come from the germline V gene (reference sequence). CDR3 size: 15 residues. Trimming took off 5 bases at V and 0 bases at J, with 11 bases between the two ends.

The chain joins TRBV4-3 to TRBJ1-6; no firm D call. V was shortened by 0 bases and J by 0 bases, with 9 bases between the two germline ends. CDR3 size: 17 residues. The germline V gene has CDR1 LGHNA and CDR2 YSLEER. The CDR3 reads CASSQEFQDSYNSPLHF. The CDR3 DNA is TGCGCCAGCAGCCAAGAATTTCAGGACTCCTATAATTCACCCCTCCACTTT.

Written as DNA, the CDR3 is TGTGCCAGCAGCCAAGAGGAAGGGACAGGGGATTCACCCCTCCACTTT. It encodes CASSQEEGTGDSPLHF. The V call is TRBV4-2, the J call TRBJ1-6; 10 bases line up with TRBD1. The CDR3 extends over 16 amino acids. CDR1 and CDR2 (germline): LGHNA, YNFKEQ. V gave up 0 bases and J gave up 8 bases; unmatched junction bases: 4.

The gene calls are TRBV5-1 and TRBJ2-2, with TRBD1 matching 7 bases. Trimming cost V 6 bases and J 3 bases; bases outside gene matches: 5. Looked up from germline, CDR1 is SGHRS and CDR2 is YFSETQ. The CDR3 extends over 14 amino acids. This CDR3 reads CASKGTVDTGELFF. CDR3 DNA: TGCGCCAGCAAGGGGACAGTCGACACCGGGGAGCTGTTTTTT.

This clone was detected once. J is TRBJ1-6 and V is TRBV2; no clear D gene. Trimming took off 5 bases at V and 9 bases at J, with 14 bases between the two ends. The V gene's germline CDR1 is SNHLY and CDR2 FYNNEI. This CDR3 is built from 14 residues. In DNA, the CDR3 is TGTGCCAGCAGTTATAGGGAGTCGCGTTCACCCCTCCACTTT. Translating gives CASSYRESRSPLHF.

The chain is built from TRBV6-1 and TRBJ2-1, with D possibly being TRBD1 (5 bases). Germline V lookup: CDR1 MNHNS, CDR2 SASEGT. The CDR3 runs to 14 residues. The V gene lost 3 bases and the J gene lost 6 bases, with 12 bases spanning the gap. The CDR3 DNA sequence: TGTGCCAGCAGTGACCGGAAAGGGGCCAATGAGCAGTTCTTC. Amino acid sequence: CASSDRKGANEQFF.

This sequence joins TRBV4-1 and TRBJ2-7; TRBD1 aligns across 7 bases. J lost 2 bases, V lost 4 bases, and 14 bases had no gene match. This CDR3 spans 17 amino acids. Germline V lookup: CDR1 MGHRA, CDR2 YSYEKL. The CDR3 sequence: CASSLRFRDSVTYEQYF. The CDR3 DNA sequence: TGCGCCAGCAGCCTCAGGTTCCGGGACAGCGTAACCTACGAGCAGTACTTC.

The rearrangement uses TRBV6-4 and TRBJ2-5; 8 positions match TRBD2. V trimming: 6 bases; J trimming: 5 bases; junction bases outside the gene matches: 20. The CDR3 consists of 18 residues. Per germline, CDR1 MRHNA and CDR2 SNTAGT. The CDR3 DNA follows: TGTGCCAGCAGGTTGGGACTAGGGGAAAGGAGGGCGCTGGAGACCCAGTACTTC. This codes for CASRLGLGERRALETQYF.

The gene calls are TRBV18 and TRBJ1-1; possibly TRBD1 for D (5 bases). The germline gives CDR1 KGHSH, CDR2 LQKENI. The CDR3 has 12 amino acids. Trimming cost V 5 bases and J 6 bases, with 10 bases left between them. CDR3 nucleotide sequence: TGTGCCAGCTCATCCGACAGCCCTGAAGCTTTCTTT. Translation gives CASSSDSPEAFF.

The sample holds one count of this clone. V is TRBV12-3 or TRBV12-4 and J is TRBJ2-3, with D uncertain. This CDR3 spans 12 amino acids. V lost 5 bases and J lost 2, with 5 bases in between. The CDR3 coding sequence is TGTGCCAGCAGTGCGGACACAGATACGCAGTATTTT. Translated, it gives CASSADTDTQYF.

This CDR3 reads CASSPRGDEAFF. In nucleotides, the CDR3 is TGCGCCAGCAGCCCCCGGGGAGATGAAGCTTTCTTT. The gene calls are TRBV4-1 and TRBJ1-1; no firm D call. Germline V lookup: CDR1 MGHRA, CDR2 YSYEKL. The CDR3 contains 12 residues. The V and J ends lost 4 bases and 7 bases respectively, with 10 bases between them.

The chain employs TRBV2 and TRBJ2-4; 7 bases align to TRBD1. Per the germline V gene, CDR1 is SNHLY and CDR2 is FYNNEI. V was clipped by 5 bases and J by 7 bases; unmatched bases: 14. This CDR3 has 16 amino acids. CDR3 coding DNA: TGTGCCAGCAGTACCGAACAGGGGAGTATATCGAACATTCAGTACTTC. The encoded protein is CASSTEQGSISNIQYF.

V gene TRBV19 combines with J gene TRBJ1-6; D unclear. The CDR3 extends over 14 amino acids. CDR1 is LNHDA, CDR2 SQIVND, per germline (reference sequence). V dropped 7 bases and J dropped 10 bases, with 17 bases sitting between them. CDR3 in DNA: TGTGCCAGTAAAGATGGCCCCCAAACCTCACCCCTCCACTTT. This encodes CASKDGPQTSPLHF.

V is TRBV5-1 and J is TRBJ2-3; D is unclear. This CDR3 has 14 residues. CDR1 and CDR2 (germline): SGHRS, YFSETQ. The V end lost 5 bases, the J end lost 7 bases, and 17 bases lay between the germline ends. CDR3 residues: CASSSGSTQNTQYF. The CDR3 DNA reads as TGCGCCAGCAGTAGTGGATCCACACAGAATACGCAGTATTTT. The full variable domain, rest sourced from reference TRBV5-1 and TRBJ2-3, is KAGVTQTPRYLIKTRGQQVTLSCSPISGHRSVSWYQQTPGQGLQFLFEYFSETQRNKGNFPGRFSGRQFSNSRSEMNVSTLELGDSALYLCASSSGSTQNTQYFGPGTRLTVL.

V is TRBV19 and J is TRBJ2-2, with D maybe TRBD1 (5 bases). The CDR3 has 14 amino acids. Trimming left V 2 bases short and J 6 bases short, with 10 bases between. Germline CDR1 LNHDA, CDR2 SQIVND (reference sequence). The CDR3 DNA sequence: TGTGCCAGTAGTATACTAGGGGCGGCCGGGGAGCTGTTTTTT. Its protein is CASSILGAAGELFF.

CDR3 amino acids: CASSSQSQGNGYTF. In nucleotides, the CDR3 is TGTGCCAGCAGCTCTCAATCCCAGGGGAATGGCTACACCTTC. The J gene is TRBJ1-2, the V gene TRBV5-4; D perhaps matches TRBD1 (6 bases). V lost 3 bases, J lost 6 bases, and 15 bases lay in between. CDR1 and CDR2 (germline): SGHNT, YYREEE (reference sequence). CDR3 length: 14 residues.

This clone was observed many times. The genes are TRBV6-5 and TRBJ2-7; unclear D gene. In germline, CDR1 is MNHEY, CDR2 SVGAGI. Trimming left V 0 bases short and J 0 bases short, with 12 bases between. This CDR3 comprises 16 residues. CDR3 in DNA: TGTGCCAGCAGTTACTCCACCCCATTCAGCTCCTACGAGCAGTACTTC. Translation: CASSYSTPFSSYEQYF.

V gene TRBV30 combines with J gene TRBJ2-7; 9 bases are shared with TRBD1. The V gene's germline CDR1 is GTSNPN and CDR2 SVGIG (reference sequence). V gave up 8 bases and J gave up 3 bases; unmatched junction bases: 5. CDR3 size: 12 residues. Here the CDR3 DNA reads TGTGCCGGGACAGGGCTCCTCTACGAGCAGTACTTC. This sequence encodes CAGTGLLYEQYF.